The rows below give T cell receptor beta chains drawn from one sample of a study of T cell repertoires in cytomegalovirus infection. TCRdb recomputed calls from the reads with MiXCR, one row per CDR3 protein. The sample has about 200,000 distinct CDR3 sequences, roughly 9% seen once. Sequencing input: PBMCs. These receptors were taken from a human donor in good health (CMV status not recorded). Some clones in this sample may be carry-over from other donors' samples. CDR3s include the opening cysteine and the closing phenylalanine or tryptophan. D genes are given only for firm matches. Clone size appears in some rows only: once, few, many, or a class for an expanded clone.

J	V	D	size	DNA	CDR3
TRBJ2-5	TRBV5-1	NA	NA	TGCGCCAGCAGCTGGCGGCAAGAGACCCAGTACTTC	CASSWRQETQYF
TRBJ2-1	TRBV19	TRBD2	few	TGTGCCAGTATGGTTAGCGGGAGCGATGAGCAGTTCTTC	CASMVSGSDEQFF
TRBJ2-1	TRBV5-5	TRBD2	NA	TGTGCCAGCAGCAGACTAGCGGGAGCTACAAATGAGCAGTTCTTC	CASSRLAGATNEQFF
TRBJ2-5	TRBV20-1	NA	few	TGCAGTGCTAGAGACCCTTCCTCCCCCCAGGGGACCCAGTACTTC	CSARDPSSPQGTQYF
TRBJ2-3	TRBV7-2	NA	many	TGTGCCAGCGGGAACTCAGATACGCAGTATTTT	CASGNSDTQYF
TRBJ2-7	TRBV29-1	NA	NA	TGCAGCGTCCTGACAGCAGCCTACGAGCAGTACTTC	CSVLTAAYEQYF
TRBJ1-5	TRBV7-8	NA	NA	TGTGCCAGCAGCGTGGGCCCCGGTGCCTCACCCCAGCATTTT	CASSVGPGASPQHF
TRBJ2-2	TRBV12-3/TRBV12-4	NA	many	TGTGCCAGCAGTTTCGGGAGCCCCACCGGGGAGCTGTTTTTT	CASSFGSPTGELFF
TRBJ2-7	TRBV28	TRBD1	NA	TGTGCCAGCAGTTTTGAGGGGGCGGGCGAGCAGTACTTC	CASSFEGAGEQYF
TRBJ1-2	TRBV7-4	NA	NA	TGTGCCAGCAGTCTGCCGGGAGGGGCGGGGAACGGCTACACCTTC	CASSLPGGAGNGYTF
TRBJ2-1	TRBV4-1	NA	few	TGCGCCAGCAGCCAACGTTGGCAGGGGTCCTACAATGAGCAGTTCTTC	CASSQRWQGSYNEQFF
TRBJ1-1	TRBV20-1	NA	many	TGCAGTGCTAGAGATCAAGAGGTCATAAACACTGAAGCTTTCTTT	CSARDQEVINTEAFF
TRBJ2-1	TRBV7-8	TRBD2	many	TGTGCCAGCAGCGGGGGACTAGTGAACCGACTGGGCTCCTACAATGAGCAGTTCTTC	CASSGGLVNRLGSYNEQFF
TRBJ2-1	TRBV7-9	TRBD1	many	TGTGCCAGCAGCCCAGACCGGGACAGGGGGTTCCCCACCTACAATGAGCAGTTCTTC	CASSPDRDRGFPTYNEQFF
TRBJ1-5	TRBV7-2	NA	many	TGTGCCAGCAGCTACGATTCCGGGACGGGCAATCAGCCCCAGCATTTT	CASSYDSGTGNQPQHF
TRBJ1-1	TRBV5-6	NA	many	TGTGCCAGCAGCTGGGGAAGGCACACTGAAGCTTTCTTT	CASSWGRHTEAFF
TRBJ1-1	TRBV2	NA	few	TGTGCCAGCAGCCTAATGCATGGAAACACTGAAGCTTTCTTT	CASSLMHGNTEAFF
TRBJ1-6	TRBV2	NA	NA	TGTGCCAGCAGTGAATTCCAGGGGAATTCACCCCTCCACTTT	CASSEFQGNSPLHF
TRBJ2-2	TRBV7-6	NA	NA	TGTGCCAGCAGCTCCAGACTCGGGGAGCTGTTTTTT	CASSSRLGELFF
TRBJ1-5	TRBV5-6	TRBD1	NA	TGTGCCAGCAGCCCGGGACAGGGGGAGGGCAATCAGCCCCAGCATTTT	CASSPGQGEGNQPQHF
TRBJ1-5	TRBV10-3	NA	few	TGTGCCATCAGTGAAGGGACCAACAATCAGCCCCAGCATTTT	CAISEGTNNQPQHF
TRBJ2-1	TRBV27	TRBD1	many	TGTGCCAGCAGGGCCGGGACAGGGCCCTACAATGAGCAGTTCTTC	CASRAGTGPYNEQFF
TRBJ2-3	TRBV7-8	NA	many	TGTGCCAGCAGCTTATTGCCAGATAGCACAGATACGCAGTATTTT	CASSLLPDSTDTQYF
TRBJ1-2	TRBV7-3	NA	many	TGTGCCAGCAGCTCCTCTCTTCTTGGCGGCTACACCTTC	CASSSSLLGGYTF
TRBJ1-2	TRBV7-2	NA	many	TGTGCCACCACGGGGGGGAACTATGGCTACACCTTC	CATTGGNYGYTF
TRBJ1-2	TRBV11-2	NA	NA	TGTGCCAGCAGCTCCGACAGTCGGGTCTGGGGCTACACCTTC	CASSSDSRVWGYTF
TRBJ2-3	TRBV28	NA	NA	TGTGCCAGCAGTAACCGTGACCCACGAAACACAGATACGCAGTATTTT	CASSNRDPRNTDTQYF
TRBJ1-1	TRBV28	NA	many	TGTGCCAGCAGTCAAACTCGGTTCACTGAAGCTTTCTTT	CASSQTRFTEAFF
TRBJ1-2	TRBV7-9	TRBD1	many	TGTGCCAGCAGCTTGGGACAGGGGGCTGGTCTTTATTATGGCTACACCTTC	CASSLGQGAGLYYGYTF
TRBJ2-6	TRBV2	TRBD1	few	TGTGCCATAACAGGGGGATCTATCTCTGGGGCCAACGTCCTGACTTTC	CAITGGSISGANVLTF
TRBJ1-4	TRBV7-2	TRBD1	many	TGTGCCAGCAGCCCAGGAAGGCCCGACAGGGTTGGTGAAAAACTGTTTTTT	CASSPGRPDRVGEKLFF
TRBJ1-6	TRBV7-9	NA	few	TGTGCCAGCAGCTTAAGTGTCGGCGATTCACCCCTCCACTTT	CASSLSVGDSPLHF
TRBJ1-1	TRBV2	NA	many	TGTGCCAGCAGTGAAGTCAGCGGATTCACTGAAGCTTTCTTT	CASSEVSGFTEAFF
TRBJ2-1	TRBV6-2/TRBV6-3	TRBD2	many	TGTGCCACCGACGGGTCGGGGGGGCTATGGAATGAGCAGTTCTTC	CATDGSGGLWNEQFF
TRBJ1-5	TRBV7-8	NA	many	TGTGCCAGCAGCTTAGTGTCGGACAGACCTCCCAAGCCCCAGCATTTT	CASSLVSDRPPKPQHF
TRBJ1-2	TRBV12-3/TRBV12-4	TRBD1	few	TGTGCCAGCAGCCATGGACAGGGGAGTTACTATGGCTACACCTTC	CASSHGQGSYYGYTF
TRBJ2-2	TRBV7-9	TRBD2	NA	TGTGCCAGCAGCTCCACCGCCCTAGCGGGCCACGGGGAGCTGTTTTTT	CASSSTALAGHGELFF
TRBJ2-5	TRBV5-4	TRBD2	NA	TGTGCCAGCAGCGCGCGGGGGGGCCAAGAGACCCAGTACTTC	CASSARGGQETQYF
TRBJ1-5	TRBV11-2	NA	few	TGTGCCAGCAGCTTGGACAGCTATCAGCCCCAGCATTTT	CASSLDSYQPQHF
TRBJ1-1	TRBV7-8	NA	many	TGTGCCAGCAGCTTAGGCGGGAGTAGGCCTGAAGCTTTCTTT	CASSLGGSRPEAFF
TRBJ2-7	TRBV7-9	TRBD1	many	TGTGCCAGCAGCTTAGACGGGACAGGACCCTACGAGCAGTACTTC	CASSLDGTGPYEQYF
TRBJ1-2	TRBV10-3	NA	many	TGTGCCATCAGTGAGAGAGTGCTCTATGGCTACACCTTC	CAISERVLYGYTF
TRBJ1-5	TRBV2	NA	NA	TGTGCCAGCAGTGAACAGGGTGAAACTCAGCCCCAGCATTTT	CASSEQGETQPQHF
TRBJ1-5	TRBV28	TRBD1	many	TGTGCCAGCAGTTTCTTGTTCAGGGGGCTGGGCAATCAGCCCCAGCATTTT	CASSFLFRGLGNQPQHF
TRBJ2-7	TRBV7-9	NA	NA	TGTGGCAGCAGCTTTGGTGAAAGGTACGAGCAGTACTTC	CGSSFGERYEQYF
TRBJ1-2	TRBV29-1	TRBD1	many	TGCAGCGTTCGTGCCCTGGGACAGGGGGCCAACTATGGCTACACCTTC	CSVRALGQGANYGYTF
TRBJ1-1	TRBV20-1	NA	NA	TGCAGTGCTAGAGACCGACTGAACACTGAAGCTTTCTTT	CSARDRLNTEAFF
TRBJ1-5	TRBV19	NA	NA	TGTGCCAGTAGACTGTTACTTGTCGGGCCCCAGCATTTT	CASRLLLVGPQHF
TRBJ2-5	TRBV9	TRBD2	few	TGTGCCAGCAGCGCGCCGGGACTAGCGGGAGATGAGACCCAGTACTTC	CASSAPGLAGDETQYF
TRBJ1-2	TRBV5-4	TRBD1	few	TGTGCCAGCAGGGGCACCGGGACAGACTATGGCTACACCTTC	CASRGTGTDYGYTF
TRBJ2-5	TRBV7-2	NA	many	TGTGCCAGCAGCTTTCCGGGGGGCTTGCGGGAGACCCAGTACTTC	CASSFPGGLRETQYF
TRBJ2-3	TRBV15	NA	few	TGTGCCACCAGCAGAGATCCGACAGGAACCAGCACAGATACGCAGTATTTT	CATSRDPTGTSTDTQYF
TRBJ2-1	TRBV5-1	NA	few	TGCGCCAGCGGAGAGGCAGGGGTGTACAATGAGCAGTTCTTC	CASGEAGVYNEQFF